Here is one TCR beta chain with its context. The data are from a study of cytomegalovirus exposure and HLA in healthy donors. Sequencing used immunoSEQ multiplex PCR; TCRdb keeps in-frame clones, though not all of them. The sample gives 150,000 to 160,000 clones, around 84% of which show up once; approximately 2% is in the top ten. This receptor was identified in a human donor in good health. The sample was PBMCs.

For the CDR3, the DNA is TGTGCCAGCAGCCCCCGAACAGGATTGAACACTGAAGCTTTCTTT. The encoded protein is CASSPRTGLNTEAFF. The V and J genes are TRBV5-6 and TRBJ1-1; tentative D call: TRBD1 (5 bases). Trimming left V 4 bases short and J 0 bases short, with 13 bases between. The CDR3 contains 15 residues. Germline values: CDR1 SGHDT, CDR2 YYEEEE.